These 21 T cell receptor beta chains were all obtained from the same sample, sequenced in a study of cytomegalovirus exposure and HLA in healthy donors. This PCR relied on a set of 60 Vbeta primers and 13 Jbeta primers. Repertoires were generated with immunoSEQ multiplex PCR, while TCRdb's copy carries only in-frame clones and drops some. The sample includes around 140,000 clones, around 80% of them seen just once. Sequencing input: PBMCs. These receptors originate from a man aged 35 to 55 in good health and CMV-seronegative.

The chain couples TRBV9 to TRBJ2-7, with 8 bases aligning to TRBD1. The CDR3 contains 16 residues. Germline lookup yields CDR1 SGDLS and CDR2 YYNGEE. After removal of 2 bases from V and 0 bases from J, the junction contained 7 bases not matched to a gene. CDR3 protein: CASSVGQGPISYEQYF. The CDR3 nucleotides read TGTGCCAGCAGCGTTGGACAGGGCCCGATCTCCTACGAGCAGTACTTC.

This sequence joins TRBV19 and TRBJ2-5, with TRBD2 matching over 8 bases. The V and J ends lost 6 bases and 2 bases, in that order; junction bases with no gene match: 11. This CDR3 comprises 16 residues. Germline CDR1 is LNHDA and CDR2 is SQIVND (reference sequence). DNA for the CDR3: TGTGCCAGTAGCCCGAGACTAGCGCTTGGGCAAGAGACCCAGTACTTC. Encoded protein: CASSPRLALGQETQYF. Together with reference TRBV19 and TRBJ2-5, the CDR3 gives the full variable domain: DGGITQSPKYLFRKEGQNVTLSCEQNLNHDAMYWYRQDPGQGLRLIYYSQIVNDFQKGDIAEGYSVSREKKESFPLTVTSAQKNPTAFYLCASSPRLALGQETQYFGPGTRLLVL.

This clone was found a few times. V and J are TRBV6-5 and TRBJ1-2; D not certain. The CDR3 has 14 amino acids. Per germline, CDR1 MNHEY and CDR2 SVGAGI. V lost 0 bases and J 3 bases, leaving 8 bases between the germline ends. Here the CDR3 DNA reads TGTGCCAGCAGTTACTCTGGGAGCGACTATGGCTACACCTTC. This sequence encodes CASSYSGSDYGYTF.

This clone was seen only a few times. This sequence joins TRBV19 and TRBJ1-5; no reliable D call. CDR1 LNHDA and CDR2 SQIVND come from the germline V gene (reference sequence). This CDR3 spans 16 amino acids. V shed 5 bases and J shed 11 bases, with 25 bases lying between them. The CDR3 here is CASSVIGSLNSGSQHF. In DNA, the CDR3 is TGTGCCAGTAGTGTCATCGGGAGCTTGAACTCCGGGTCCCAGCATTTT.

V is TRBV6-6 and J is TRBJ2-1; 7 nucleotides align to TRBD1. V lost 8 bases to trimming and J lost 7 bases; unmatched junction nucleotides: 2. This CDR3 comprises 11 residues. The germline V gene has CDR1 MNHNY and CDR2 SVGAGI (reference sequence). Written as DNA, the CDR3 is TGTGCCAGCTTGGACAGGAATGAGCAGTTCTTC. Protein: CASLDRNEQFF.

The V and J genes are TRBV15 and TRBJ2-5; TRBD2 matches at 12 bases. The CDR3 contains 16 residues. Losses at the gene ends were 3 bases for V and 1 base for J; bases not matched to a gene: 3. Germline V gene lookup returns CDR1 LNHNV and CDR2 YYDKDF (reference sequence). CDR3 in DNA: TGTGCCACCAGCAGGTCTAGCGGGGGGGGCCAAGAGACCCAGTACTTC. It encodes CATSRSSGGGQETQYF.

A word on this clone: Additional DNA sequences in this sample encode the identical CDR3. The chain uses TRBV7-2 and TRBJ2-7; 8 bases are shared with TRBD1. This CDR3 has 14 amino acids. Germline V gives CDR1 SGHTA, CDR2 FQGNSA. Trimming at V came to 6 bases and at J to 2 bases, leaving 6 bases not matched to a gene. The DNA of the CDR3 is TGTGCCAGCAGTCGCGACAGGGGCCCCTACGAGCAGTACTTC. This codes for CASSRDRGPYEQYF. Together with reference TRBV7-2 and TRBJ2-7, the CDR3 gives the full variable domain: GAGVSQSPSNKVTEKGKDVELRCDPISGHTALYWYRQSLGQGLEFLIYFQGNSAPDKSGLPSDRFSAERTGGSVSTLTIQRTQQEDSAVYLCASSRDRGPYEQYFGPGTRLTVT.

The chain joins TRBV5-1 to TRBJ2-3, with D unresolved. Looked up from germline, CDR1 is SGHRS and CDR2 is YFSETQ. The CDR3 has 15 residues. The germline V and J ends were trimmed by 1 base and 0 bases, with 9 bases remaining between them. The CDR3 DNA reads TGCGCCAGCAGCTTGATAATAACAAGCACAGATACGCAGTATTTT. It yields the protein CASSLIITSTDTQYF.

This chain connects TRBV4-3 to TRBJ1-1; no definite D call. CDR3 length: 15 residues. Germline-derived CDR1 and CDR2 are LGHNA and YSLEER. V lost 4 bases, J lost 0 bases, and 12 bases lay in between. CDR3 region: CASSPVGLLNTEAFF. Here the CDR3 DNA reads TGCGCCAGCAGCCCGGTTGGACTGTTGAACACTGAAGCTTTCTTT.

This clone appeared a single time. The V call is TRBV7-3, the J call TRBJ1-5, with 9 bases lining up with TRBD1. Per the germline V gene, CDR1 is SGHTA and CDR2 is FQGTGA. This CDR3 has 19 residues. Trimming removed 2 bases from V and 0 bases from J; junction bases left unmatched: 11. CDR3 nucleotides: TGTGCCAGCAGCTTACAACAGGGGGCCCCTAATTATAGCAATCAGCCCCAGCATTTT. Translated: CASSLQQGAPNYSNQPQHF. The entire variable domain, with the rest obtained from reference TRBV7-3 and TRBJ1-5, is as follows: GAGVSQTPSNKVTEKGKYVELRCDPISGHTALYWYRQSLGQGPEFLIYFQGTGAADDSGLPNDRFFAVRPEGSVSTLKIQRTERGDSAVYLCASSLQQGAPNYSNQPQHFGDGTRLSIL.

The chain carries TRBV30 and TRBJ2-1, with D hard to call. Trimming pared 1 base from V and 3 bases from J, leaving 7 bases between. Germline values: CDR1 GTSNPN, CDR2 SVGIG (reference sequence). The CDR3 is made up of 13 amino acids. The DNA for the CDR3 is TGTGCCTGGAGTGGGCTCCGCTACAATGAGCAGTTCTTC. It specifies CAWSGLRYNEQFF.

The chain combines TRBV28 with TRBJ1-2; TRBD1 aligns across 7 bases. This CDR3 contains 13 residues. Germline V gene lookup returns CDR1 MDHEN and CDR2 SYDVKM. The V gene end was trimmed by 8 bases and the J gene end by 4 bases; junction bases not matched to a gene: 7. CDR3 bases: TGTGCCAGCGCTCTCCAGGGGGTCTATGGCTACACCTTC. It is translated as CASALQGVYGYTF.

The chain couples TRBV28 to TRBJ1-2; TRBD1 matches at 9 bases. The trim removed 6 bases at V and 3 bases at J, leaving 8 bases unmatched. The CDR3 length is 15 residues. From germline, CDR1 is MDHEN and CDR2 SYDVKM. The CDR3 nucleotides are TGTGCCAGCAGCTCCCGACAGGGGGGAGACTATGGCTACACCTTC. Encoded protein: CASSSRQGGDYGYTF.

This chain links TRBV10-1 with TRBJ2-2, with 8 bases fitting TRBD1. The CDR3 has 14 residues. J lost 4 bases, V lost 4 bases, and 2 bases had no gene match. Germline V CDR1 and CDR2: WNHNN, SYGVQD (reference sequence). CDR3 protein: CASSGTGSTGELFF. In DNA form, the CDR3 reads TGCGCCAGCAGTGGGACAGGGAGCACCGGGGAGCTGTTTTTT.

The chain has TRBV5-1 and TRBJ1-2; TRBD1 matches at 8 bases. The CDR3 runs 16 residues. Germline lookup yields CDR1 SGHRS and CDR2 YFSETQ. J was trimmed by 7 bases and V by 0 bases; bases with no gene match: 11. In DNA form, the CDR3 reads TGCGCCAGCAGCTTGGCCATCGGGACAGGAGTTGGTGGCTACACCTTC. It yields the protein CASSLAIGTGVGGYTF.

V is TRBV5-1 and J is TRBJ2-5, with 15 bases that match TRBD2. CDR3 length: 16 amino acids. Germline loops: CDR1 SGHRS, CDR2 YFSETQ. The trim removed 4 bases at V and 4 bases at J, leaving 5 bases unmatched. The CDR3 DNA sequence: TGCGCCAGCAGCCCAGGGACTAGCGGGGGGCGAGAGACCCAGTACTTC. This codes for CASSPGTSGGRETQYF.

The rearrangement joins TRBV7-2 to TRBJ2-1; possibly TRBD1 for D (5 bases). Germline CDR1 reads SGHTA; CDR2 reads FQGNSA. V was clipped by 2 bases and J by 0 bases, with 5 bases between them. This CDR3 has 14 amino acids. The CDR3 DNA reads TGTGCCAGCAGCTTAAGGGGCTCCTACAATGAGCAGTTCTTC. This sequence encodes CASSLRGSYNEQFF.

V is TRBV6-5 and J is TRBJ2-1, with 10 bases matching TRBD2. The CDR3 is 14 residues long. CDR1 is MNHEY and CDR2 is SVGAGI in the germline V gene. Trimming cost V 3 bases and J 7 bases; bases outside gene matches: 3. The chain's CDR3 is CASSYEGLANEQFF. CDR3 sequence (DNA): TGTGCCAGCAGTTATGAGGGACTAGCGAATGAGCAGTTCTTC.

V is TRBV11-3 and J is TRBJ1-2; 8 bases fit TRBD1. Germline CDR1 SGHNT, CDR2 YENEEA. The CDR3 runs 12 residues. The V gene end was trimmed by 5 bases and the J gene end by 4 bases; junction bases not matched to a gene: 0. This chain's CDR3 is CASSDRGYGYTF. The CDR3 DNA follows: TGTGCCAGCAGCGACAGGGGCTATGGCTACACCTTC.

This chain uses TRBV7-3 with TRBJ1-2; D is perhaps TRBD1 (5 bases). CDR1 and CDR2 (germline): SGHTA, FQGTGA. The CDR3 spans 16 residues. Deletions cut 5 bases from V and 0 bases from J, with 16 bases between. This CDR3 is CASSPTGATANYGYTF. CDR3 DNA sequence: TGTGCCAGCAGCCCAACGGGCGCGACAGCTAACTATGGCTACACCTTC.

The V gene is TRBV6-5, the J gene TRBJ2-4; tentatively, D is TRBD1 (6 bases). Trimming took off 7 bases at V and 4 bases at J, with 14 bases between the two ends. Germline-derived CDR1 and CDR2 are MNHEY and SVGAGI. This CDR3 spans 14 amino acids. CDR3 loop: CASNQGHLKNIQYF. The CDR3 DNA reads TGTGCCAGCAATCAGGGACACTTGAAAAACATTCAGTACTTC.